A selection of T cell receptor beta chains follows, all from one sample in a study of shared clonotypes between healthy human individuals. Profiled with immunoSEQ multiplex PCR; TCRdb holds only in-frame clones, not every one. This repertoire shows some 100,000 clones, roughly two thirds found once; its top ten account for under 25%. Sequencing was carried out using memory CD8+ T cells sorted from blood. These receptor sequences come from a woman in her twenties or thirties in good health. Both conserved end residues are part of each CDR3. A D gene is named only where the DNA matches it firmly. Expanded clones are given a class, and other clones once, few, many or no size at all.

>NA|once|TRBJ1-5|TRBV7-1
CASSFSGPGDQPQHF
TGTGCCAGCAGCTTTTCCGGGCCTGGGGATCAGCCCCAGCATTTT
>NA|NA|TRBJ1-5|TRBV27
CASSLSWNQPQHF
TGTGCCAGCAGTTTATCGTGGAATCAGCCCCAGCATTTT
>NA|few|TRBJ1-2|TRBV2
CASSKAQQTGGYTF
TGTGCCAGCAGTAAGGCCCAACAAACGGGGGGCTACACCTTC
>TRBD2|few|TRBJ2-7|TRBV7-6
CASSFGDYRGEQYF
TGTGCCAGCAGCTTCGGGGACTATAGGGGCGAGCAGTACTTC
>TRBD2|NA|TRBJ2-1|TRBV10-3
CAIRTGTSVLNEQFF
TGTGCCATCAGGACCGGGACTAGCGTGCTCAATGAGCAGTTCTTC
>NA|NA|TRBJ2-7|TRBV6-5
CASSSSNYEQYF
TGTGCCAGCAGTTCCTCGAACTACGAGCAGTACTTC
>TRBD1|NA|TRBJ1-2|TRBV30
CAWSPQGAPGYTF
TGTGCCTGGAGTCCACAGGGGGCGCCCGGCTACACCTTC
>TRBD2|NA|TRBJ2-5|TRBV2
CASFLAGVGETQYF
TGTGCCAGCTTCTTAGCGGGAGTAGGAGAGACCCAGTACTTC
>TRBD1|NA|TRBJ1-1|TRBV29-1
CSVFGSWTGGPNTEAFF
TGCAGCGTTTTCGGGAGTTGGACAGGGGGCCCGAACACTGAAGCTTTCTTT
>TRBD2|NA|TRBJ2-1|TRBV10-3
CAISESRASGDHNEQFF
TGTGCCATCAGTGAGTCGAGGGCTAGCGGGGATCACAATGAGCAGTTCTTC
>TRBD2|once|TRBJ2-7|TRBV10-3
CAISEWGSSVLAGSYEQYF
TGTGCCATCAGTGAGTGGGGCTCGTCGGTTCTAGCGGGATCCTACGAGCAGTACTTC
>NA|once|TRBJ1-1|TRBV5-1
CASSLAVQTPEAFF
TGCGCCAGCAGCTTGGCCGTACAGACACCTGAAGCTTTCTTT
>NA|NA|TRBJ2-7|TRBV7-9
CASDNAGSYEQYF
TGTGCCAGCGATAATGCGGGTTCCTACGAGCAGTACTTC
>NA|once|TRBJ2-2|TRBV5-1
CASSFDRASRTGELFF
TGCGCCAGCAGCTTTGACAGAGCTAGTAGGACCGGGGAGCTGTTTTTT
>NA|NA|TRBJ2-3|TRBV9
CASSVFGSVADTQYF
TGTGCCAGCAGCGTTTTCGGGAGTGTGGCAGATACGCAGTATTTT
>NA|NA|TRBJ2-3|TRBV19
CASSRLGQGTDTQYF
TGTGCCAGTAGCCGCCTTGGACAAGGCACAGATACGCAGTATTTT
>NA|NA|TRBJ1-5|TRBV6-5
CASSYGLPGQPQHF
TGTGCCAGCAGTTACGGGCTCCCGGGGCAGCCCCAGCATTTT
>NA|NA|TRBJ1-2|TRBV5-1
CASSLDRISEQGSSNYGYTF
TGCGCCAGCAGCTTGGATCGGATATCCGAACAGGGCAGTTCTAACTATGGCTACACCTTC
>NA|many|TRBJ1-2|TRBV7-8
CASSLYPGPSYGYTF
TGTGCCAGCAGCTTATACCCAGGGCCGAGCTATGGCTACACCTTC
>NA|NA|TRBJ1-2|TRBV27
CASSVAGGGYTF
TGTGCCAGCAGTGTCGCAGGCGGTGGCTACACCTTC
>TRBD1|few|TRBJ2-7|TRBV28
CASHRQGYEQYF
TGTGCCAGCCACCGACAGGGCTACGAGCAGTACTTC
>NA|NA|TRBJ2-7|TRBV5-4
CASSTPAGGQGPNEQYF
TGTGCCAGCAGCACCCCCGCGGGGGGACAGGGTCCCAACGAGCAGTACTTC
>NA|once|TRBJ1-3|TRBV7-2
CASSLRAGNTIYF
TGTGCCAGCAGCCTGAGAGCAGGAAACACCATATATTTT